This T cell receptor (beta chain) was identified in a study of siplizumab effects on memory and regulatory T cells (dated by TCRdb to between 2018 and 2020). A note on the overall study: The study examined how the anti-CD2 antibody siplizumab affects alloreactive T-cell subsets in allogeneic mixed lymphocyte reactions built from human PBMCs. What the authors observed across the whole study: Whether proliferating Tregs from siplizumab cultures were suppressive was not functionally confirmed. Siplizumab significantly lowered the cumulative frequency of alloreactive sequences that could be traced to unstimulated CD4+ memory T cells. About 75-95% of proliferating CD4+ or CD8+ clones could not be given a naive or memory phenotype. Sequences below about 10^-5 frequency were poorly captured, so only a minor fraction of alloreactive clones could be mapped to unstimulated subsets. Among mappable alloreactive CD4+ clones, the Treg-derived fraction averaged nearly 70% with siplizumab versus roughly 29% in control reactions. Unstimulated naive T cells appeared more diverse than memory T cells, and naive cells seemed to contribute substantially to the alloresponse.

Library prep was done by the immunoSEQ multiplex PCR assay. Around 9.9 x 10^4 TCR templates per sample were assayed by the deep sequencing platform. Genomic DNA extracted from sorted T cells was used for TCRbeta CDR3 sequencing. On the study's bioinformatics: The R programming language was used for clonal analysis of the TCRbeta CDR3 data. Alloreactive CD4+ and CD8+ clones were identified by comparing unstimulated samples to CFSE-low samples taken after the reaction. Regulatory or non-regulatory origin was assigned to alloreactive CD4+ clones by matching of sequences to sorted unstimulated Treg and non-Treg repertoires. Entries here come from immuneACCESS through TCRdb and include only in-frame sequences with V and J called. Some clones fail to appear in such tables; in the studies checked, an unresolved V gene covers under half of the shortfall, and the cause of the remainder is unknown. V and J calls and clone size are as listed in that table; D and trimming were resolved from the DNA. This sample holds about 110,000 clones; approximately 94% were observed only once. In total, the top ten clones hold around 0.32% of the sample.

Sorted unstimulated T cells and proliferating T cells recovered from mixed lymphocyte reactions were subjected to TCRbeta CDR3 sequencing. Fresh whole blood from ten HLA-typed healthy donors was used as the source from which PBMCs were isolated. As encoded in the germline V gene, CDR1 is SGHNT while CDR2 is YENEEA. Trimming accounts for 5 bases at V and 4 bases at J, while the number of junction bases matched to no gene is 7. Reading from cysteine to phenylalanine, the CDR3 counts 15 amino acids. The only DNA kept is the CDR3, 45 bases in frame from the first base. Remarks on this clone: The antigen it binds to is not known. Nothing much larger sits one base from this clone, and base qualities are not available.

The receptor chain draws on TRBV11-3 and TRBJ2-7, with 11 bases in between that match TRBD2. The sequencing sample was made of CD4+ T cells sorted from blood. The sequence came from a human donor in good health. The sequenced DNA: TGTGCCAGCAGCCCGTTAGCGGGAGGGGATTACGAGCAGTACTTC. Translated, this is CASSPLAGGDYEQYF.